This is a list of T cell receptor beta chains from one sample in a study of cytomegalovirus exposure and HLA in healthy donors. Measured with immunoSEQ multiplex PCR; TCRdb has only the in-frame clones, and not every one. Of 130,000 to 150,000 clones listed, 79% are singletons. Sequencing input: PBMCs. The origin of the receptors is a woman between 35 and 50 years old in good health and CMV-seropositive. The CDR3 runs from the conserved cysteine through the conserved F or W. The D gene is left open where the match is weak. Where a row states a size, it is once, few, many or the class of an expanded clone; other rows omit it.

-	TRBV4-2	TRBD2	TRBJ2-7	TGTGCCAGCAGCCAAGGTCCTAGCGGGGTACCCTACGAGCAGTACTTC	CASSQGPSGVPYEQYF
-	TRBV30	TRBD2	TRBJ2-4	TGTGCCTGGAGTGTAGGGGGTGGTAGCGGGGACATTCAGTACTTC	CAWSVGGGSGDIQYF
once	TRBV19	TRBD1	TRBJ2-3	TGTGCCAGTAGTAAGGGGGCGGCCCGCACAGATACGCAGTATTTT	CASSKGAARTDTQYF
few	TRBV4-1	TRBD1	TRBJ1-4	TGCGCCAGCAGCCAAGGGGACAGGAGAAATGAAAAACTGTTTTTT	CASSQGDRRNEKLFF
-	TRBV12-5	TRBD2	TRBJ2-7	TGTGCTAGTGGTTTGGGGACTAGCGGTTCCTACGAGCAGTACTTC	CASGLGTSGSYEQYF
-	TRBV11-2	-	TRBJ2-3	TGTGCCAGCAGCTCCCTCTTCAGCACAGATACGCAGTATTTT	CASSSLFSTDTQYF
-	TRBV2	TRBD1	TRBJ1-2	TGTGCCAACCTTGGGGGACAGGGAGCTAACTATGGCTACACCTTC	CANLGGQGANYGYTF
-	TRBV18	-	TRBJ1-1	TGTGCCAGCTCAGCAGGTGGCATTCTGAACACTGAAGCTTTCTTT	CASSAGGILNTEAFF
-	TRBV5-5	-	TRBJ1-2	TGTGCCAGCAGCGTCGAACAGGGCTCTGGCTACACCTTC	CASSVEQGSGYTF
few	TRBV6-5	-	TRBJ1-4	TGTGCCAGCAGTTACCAAGGACCAGGGGTTGGGGAAAAACTGTTTTTT	CASSYQGPGVGEKLFF
-	TRBV27	-	TRBJ2-7	TGTGCCAGCAGTGTCAGGTTCTCCTACGAGCAGTACTTC	CASSVRFSYEQYF
-	TRBV5-6	-	TRBJ2-7	TGTGCCAGCAGCTTGGGCAGCGGATGGGAGTACTTC	CASSLGSGWEYF
-	TRBV9	-	TRBJ2-2	TGTGCCAGCAGCGTAGAGCATTTCGGGGAGCTGTTTTTT	CASSVEHFGELFF
-	TRBV2	TRBD1	TRBJ1-2	TGTGCCAAATCAACAGGGGGCTCTGGTGGCTACACCTTC	CAKSTGGSGGYTF
once	TRBV2	-	TRBJ1-5	TGTGCCAGCAGTGAAGCGGGAGGGATCGGGACCCAGCATTTT	CASSEAGGIGTQHF
-	TRBV5-1	TRBD1	TRBJ2-1	TGCGCCAGCAGGGACAGGGAAACCTACAATGAGCAGTTCTTC	CASRDRETYNEQFF
-	TRBV7-7	-	TRBJ1-1	TGTGCCAGCAGCCCCATTGACAGCATGAACACTGAAGCTTTCTTT	CASSPIDSMNTEAFF
-	TRBV4-2	TRBD1	TRBJ1-4	TGTGCCAGCAGCCAGGGGTACAGGGGGGAAAAACTGTTTTTT	CASSQGYRGEKLFF
-	TRBV7-9	-	TRBJ1-1	TGTTCCAGCAGCCCCTGGGGAGGGGTGTTCACTGAAGCTTTCTTT	CSSSPWGGVFTEAFF
-	TRBV15	TRBD2	TRBJ2-7	TGTGCCACCAGCAGGGGGGGGAGATGGCAGGGATCGATTGAGCAGTACTTC	CATSRGGRWQGSIEQYF
-	TRBV2	-	TRBJ2-2	TGTGCCAGCAGTGAAGCGGCAGGGACCGGGGAGCTGTTTTTT	CASSEAAGTGELFF
once	TRBV30	-	TRBJ2-1	TGTGCCTGGAGTGAAGGGACACTTAATGAGCAGTTCTTC	CAWSEGTLNEQFF
-	TRBV6-6	-	TRBJ2-7	TGTGCCAGCAGTTCCCCGACAGACTACGAGCAGTACTTC	CASSSPTDYEQYF